The T cell receptor beta chain under discussion was sequenced for a study of cytomegalovirus exposure and HLA in healthy donors. CDR1 and CDR2 (germline): MGHRA, YSYEKL. This CDR3 spans 14 amino acids. V lost 1 base to trimming and J lost 4 bases, with 7 bases between them. The PCR had 60 Vbeta and 13 Jbeta primers. Sequencing was performed with immunoSEQ multiplex PCR; in TCRdb, only in-frame clones are kept and a portion is missing. The sample contains tens of thousands of clones, 73% of which appear only once. This clone showed up just a few times. Sequenced: PBMCs. The receptor was derived from a man aged 18 to 35 in good health and CMV-seronegative. J is TRBJ1-4 and V is TRBV4-1; D unclear. CDR3 sequence reads: CASSQGEYNEKLFF. As DNA, the CDR3 is TGCGCCAGCAGCCAAGGGGAGTATAATGAAAAACTGTTTTTT.